Shown below are 11 T cell receptor beta chains from a single sample sequenced in a study of beta chain features in type 1 diabetes. The investigators reverse transcribed all of the isolated RNA, so they sequenced expressed TCRB transcripts. Sequenced by immunoSEQ multiplex PCR; TCRdb stores in-frame clones only, minus some. The sample shows 200,000 to 250,000 clones, about a tenth of them seen only once. Sequenced material: central memory CD4+ T cells from blood. All receptors come from a young man in good health.

Many counts were recorded for this clone. The V gene is TRBV5-1, the J gene TRBJ2-5; no reliable D call. Germline assignment: CDR1 SGHRS and CDR2 YFSETQ. CDR3 length: 12 amino acids. The germline V and J ends were trimmed by 6 bases and 2 bases, with 8 bases remaining between them. The CDR3 loop is CASTNTQETQYF. The DNA of the CDR3 is TGCGCCAGCACCAACACTCAAGAGACCCAGTACTTC.

This clone was detected ten times or more. The V gene is TRBV14, the J gene TRBJ2-3; D remains unclear. CDR1 and CDR2 from the germline V gene are SGHDN and FVKESK. The length of the CDR3 is 11 residues. V was trimmed by 1 base and J by 4 bases, leaving 0 bases between them. CDR3 in DNA: TGTGCCAGCAGCCAAGCAGATACGCAGTATTTT. Its translation is CASSQADTQYF.

This chain joins TRBV2 and TRBJ2-3; D gene ambiguous. Trimming cost V 0 bases and J 7 bases, with 8 bases left between them. This CDR3 contains 13 residues. Germline CDR1 SNHLY, CDR2 FYNNEI. The CDR3 reads CASSEAFYYTQYF. The DNA of the CDR3 is TGTGCCAGCAGTGAAGCTTTTTATTATACGCAGTATTTT. Full variable domain (rest looked up from reference TRBV2 and TRBJ2-3): EPEVTQTPSHQVTQMGQEVILRCVPISNHLYFYWYRQILGQKVEFLVSFYNNEISEKSEIFDDQFSVERPDGSNFTLKIRSTKLEDSAMYFCASSEAFYYTQYFGPGTRLTVL.

In this sample, this clone turned up a few times. The chain recombines TRBV6-1 with TRBJ2-7; D possibly corresponds to TRBD2 (5 bases). This CDR3 is built from 13 residues. V was shortened by 6 bases and J by 6 bases, with 15 bases between the two germline ends. Germline loops: CDR1 MNHNS, CDR2 SASEGT. The CDR3 coding sequence is TGTGCCAGCAGGAGGGATGTACTAGGCGAGCAGTACTTC. Translation: CASRRDVLGEQYF.

The sample holds many counts of this clone. This rearrangement joins TRBV11-2 to TRBJ2-7; D not resolved. The V gene's germline CDR1 is SGHAT and CDR2 FQNNGV. The CDR3 has 14 residues. The V end was cut by 2 bases, the J end by 3 bases, with 11 bases between. CDR3 in amino acids: CASSLTSGGYEQYF. The CDR3, as DNA: TGTGCCAGCAGCTTAACTTCTGGCGGCTACGAGCAGTACTTC.

This clone was seen a few times. Germline and junction disagree at one end, which may indicate a read error. The chain links TRBV7-9 to TRBJ2-1; TRBD2 aligns across 10 bases. The CDR3 extends over 17 amino acids. Germline lookup yields CDR1 SEHNR and CDR2 FQNEAQ (reference sequence). The CDR3 sequence is CASSLAWGSGRHNEQFF. CDR3 coding DNA: TGTGCCAGCAGTTTAGCATGGGGTAGCGGGAGGCACAATGAGCAGTTCTTC.

This clone was seen more than once but under ten times. V and J are TRBV7-2 and TRBJ2-7, with 7 bases fitting TRBD1. With V trimmed by 5 bases and J by 2 bases, 6 bases remained unmatched. The CDR3 loop spans 14 amino acids. Germline V CDR1 and CDR2: SGHTA, FQGNSA. This CDR3 is CASSAKGQAYEQYF. The CDR3 DNA sequence: TGTGCCAGCAGCGCAAAAGGACAGGCCTACGAGCAGTACTTC.

This clone was seen only a few times. The gene calls are TRBV7-2 and TRBJ1-1, with D tentatively TRBD1 (5 bases). The V end was cut by 5 bases, the J end by 0 bases, with 13 bases between. Germline lookup yields CDR1 SGHTA and CDR2 FQGNSA. The CDR3 runs 15 residues. CDR3 amino acids: CASSAYRGMNTEAFF. The CDR3 DNA is TGTGCCAGCAGCGCCTACCGGGGCATGAACACTGAAGCTTTCTTT.

The chain is built from TRBV30 and TRBJ2-5, with D tentatively TRBD2 (5 bases). With 0 bases removed from V and 1 base from J, the gap between germline ends came to 12 bases. The CDR3 covers 15 residues. Germline CDR1 GTSNPN, CDR2 SVGIG (reference sequence). CDR3 coding DNA: TGTGCCTGGAGTGTAGGCATCGCGGGCCAAGAGACCCAGTACTTC. As protein: CAWSVGIAGQETQYF.

This clone was counted between two and nine times. The V call is TRBV4-3, the J call TRBJ2-5; D is possibly TRBD2 (5 bases). The CDR3 runs 13 residues. Germline V CDR1 and CDR2: LGHNA, YSLEER. V lost 0 bases and J 10 bases, leaving 12 bases between the germline ends. CDR3 coding DNA: TGCGCCAGCAGCCAAGAACTGACGGGGATCCAGTACTTC. Its protein product is CASSQELTGIQYF.

This clone was recorded many times. The V gene is TRBV19, the J gene TRBJ2-2; TRBD2 matches at 14 bases. The CDR3 consists of 17 residues. CDR1 is LNHDA and CDR2 is SQIVND in the germline V gene (reference sequence). V dropped 7 bases and J dropped 4; count of bases not matched to a gene: 8. The CDR3 sequence: CASTSTSGRAGTGELFF. CDR3 nucleotides: TGTGCCAGTACCTCGACTAGCGGGAGGGCGGGCACCGGGGAGCTGTTTTTT.